This T cell receptor beta chain was identified in a study of T cell responses to AZD1222 COVID-19 vaccine. V lost 1 base to trimming and J lost 7 bases; unmatched junction nucleotides: 6. In germline, CDR1 is MGHRA, CDR2 YSYEKL. The CDR3 runs to 14 residues. Clones were sequenced by immunoSEQ multiplex PCR, and TCRdb holds only the in-frame ones, with some missing. The data contain roughly 84,000 clones, roughly nine tenths of them singletons. Recipients boosted at about 4 weeks or about 12 weeks are pooled. The sequence derives from an adult who received the AZD1222 COVID-19 vaccine. This material consisted of peripheral blood, taken 28 days after the second AZD1222 dose. The chain has TRBV4-1 and TRBJ2-5, with 7 positions matching TRBD1. The CDR3 nucleotides are TGCGCCAGCAGCCAAGGGGGACAGCAGGGGACCCAGTACTTC. Protein: CASSQGGQQGTQYF.